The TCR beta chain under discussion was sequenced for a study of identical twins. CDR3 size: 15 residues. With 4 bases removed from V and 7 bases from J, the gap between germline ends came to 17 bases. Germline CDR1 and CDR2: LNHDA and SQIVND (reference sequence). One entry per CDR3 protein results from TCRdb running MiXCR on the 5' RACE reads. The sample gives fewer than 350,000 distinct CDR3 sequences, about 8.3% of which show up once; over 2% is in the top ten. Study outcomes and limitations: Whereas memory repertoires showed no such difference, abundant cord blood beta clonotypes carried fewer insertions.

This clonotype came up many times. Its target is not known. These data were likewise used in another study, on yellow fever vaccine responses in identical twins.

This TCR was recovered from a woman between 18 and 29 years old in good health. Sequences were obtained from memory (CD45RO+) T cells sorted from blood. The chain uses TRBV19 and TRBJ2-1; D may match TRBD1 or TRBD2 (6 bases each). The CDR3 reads CASSRGASNLNEQFF. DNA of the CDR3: TGTGCCAGTAGTAGGGGGGCCTCGAACTTGAATGAGCAGTTCTTC. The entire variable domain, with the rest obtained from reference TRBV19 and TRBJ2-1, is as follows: DGGITQSPKYLFRKEGQNVTLSCEQNLNHDAMYWYRQDPGQGLRLIYYSQIVNDFQKGDIAEGYSVSREKKESFPLTVTSAQKNPTAFYLCASSRGASNLNEQFFGPGTRLTVL.